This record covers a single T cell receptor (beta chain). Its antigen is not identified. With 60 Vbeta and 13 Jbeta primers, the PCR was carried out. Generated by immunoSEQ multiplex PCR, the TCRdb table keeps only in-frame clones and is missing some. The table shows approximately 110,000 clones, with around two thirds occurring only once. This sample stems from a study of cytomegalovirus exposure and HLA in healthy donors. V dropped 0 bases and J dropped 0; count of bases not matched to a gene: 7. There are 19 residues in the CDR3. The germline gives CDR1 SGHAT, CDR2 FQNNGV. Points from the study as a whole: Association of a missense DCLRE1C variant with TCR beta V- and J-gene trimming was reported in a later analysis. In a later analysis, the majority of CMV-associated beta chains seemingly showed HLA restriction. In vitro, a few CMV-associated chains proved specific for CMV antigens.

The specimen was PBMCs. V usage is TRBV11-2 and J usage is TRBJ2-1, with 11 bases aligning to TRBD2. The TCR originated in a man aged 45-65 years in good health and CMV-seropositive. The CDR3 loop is CASSLDQPSGGSSYNEQFF. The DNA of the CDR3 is TGTGCCAGCAGCTTAGATCAACCTAGCGGGGGGAGCTCCTACAATGAGCAGTTCTTC.